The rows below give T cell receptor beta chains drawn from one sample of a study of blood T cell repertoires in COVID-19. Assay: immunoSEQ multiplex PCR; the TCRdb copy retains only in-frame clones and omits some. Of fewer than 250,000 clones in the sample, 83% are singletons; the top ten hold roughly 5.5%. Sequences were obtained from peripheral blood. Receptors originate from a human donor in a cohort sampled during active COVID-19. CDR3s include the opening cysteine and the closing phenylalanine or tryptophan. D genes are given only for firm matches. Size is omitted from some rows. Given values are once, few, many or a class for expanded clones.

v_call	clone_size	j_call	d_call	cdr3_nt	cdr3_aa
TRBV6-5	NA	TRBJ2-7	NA	TGTGCCAGTCTTACAGGGTCCCCCAGCTACGAGCAGTACTTC	CASLTGSPSYEQYF
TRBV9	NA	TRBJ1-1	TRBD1	TGTGCCAGCAGCCCTCGACAGGGGGCCGAAGCTTTCTTT	CASSPRQGAEAFF
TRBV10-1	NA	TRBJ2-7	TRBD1	TGCGCCAGCAGCCCGGGACAGTTTTACGAGCAGTACTTC	CASSPGQFYEQYF
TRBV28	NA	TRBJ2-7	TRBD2	TGTGCCAGCATAGGACTAGCGGGACACACCCACTCCTACGAGCAGTACTTC	CASIGLAGHTHSYEQYF
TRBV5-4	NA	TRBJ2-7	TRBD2	TGTGCCAGCAGCGCCCACGCTAGCGGGGGGTACGAGCAGTACTTC	CASSAHASGGYEQYF
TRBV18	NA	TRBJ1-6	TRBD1	TGTGCCAGCTCACAGAGGGACAGGGGTTCACCCCTCCACTTT	CASSQRDRGSPLHF
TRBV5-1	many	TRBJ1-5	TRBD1	TGCGCCAGCAAAGCGACAGGGGGTCTGAATCAGCCCCAGCATTTT	CASKATGGLNQPQHF
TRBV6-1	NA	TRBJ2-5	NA	TGTGCCAGCAGTGAAATAGGGCTAGGGGCCCAGTACTTC	CASSEIGLGAQYF
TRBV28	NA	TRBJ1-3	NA	TGTGCCAGCACCCTCGGGGGAATCACTGGAAACACCATATATTTT	CASTLGGITGNTIYF
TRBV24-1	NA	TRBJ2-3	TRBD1	TGTGCCACCAGTGACTCGGACAGGCTAGATACGCAGTATTTT	CATSDSDRLDTQYF
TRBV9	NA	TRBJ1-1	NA	TGTGCCAGCAGCCCAGGGCTGAACACTGAAGCTTTCTTT	CASSPGLNTEAFF
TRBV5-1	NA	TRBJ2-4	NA	TGCGCCAGCAGCCCTGTGGGGCGTAGCCTACAAAACATTCAGTACTTC	CASSPVGRSLQNIQYF
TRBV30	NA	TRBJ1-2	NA	TGTGCCTGGAGTGTCCAGCGGGAGAGTGGCTACACCTTC	CAWSVQRESGYTF
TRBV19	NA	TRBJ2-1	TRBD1	TGTGCCAGTATTCAAGGACAGGGCCCCTACAATGAGCAGTTCTTC	CASIQGQGPYNEQFF
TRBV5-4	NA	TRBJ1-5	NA	TGTGCCAGCAGCCAAGGGAGGGGACGCAATCAGCCCCAGCATTTT	CASSQGRGRNQPQHF
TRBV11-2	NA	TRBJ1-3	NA	TGTGCCAGCAGCTTAGATCATGGCAGATACTCTGGAAACACCATATATTTT	CASSLDHGRYSGNTIYF
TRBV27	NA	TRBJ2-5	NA	TGTGCCAGCAGTACCTCTTGGGGGCGGGAGACCCAGTACTTC	CASSTSWGRETQYF
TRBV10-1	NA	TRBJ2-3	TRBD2	TGCGCCAGCAGCTCCGGACTAGCGGGGAGCACAGATACGCAGTATTTT	CASSSGLAGSTDTQYF
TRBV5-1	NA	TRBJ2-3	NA	TGCGCCAGCAGCTTAGGGACTAGCACAGATACGCAGTATTTT	CASSLGTSTDTQYF
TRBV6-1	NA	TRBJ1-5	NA	TGTGCCAGCAGTGAGTTCAGGGGCAATCAGCCCCAGCATTTT	CASSEFRGNQPQHF
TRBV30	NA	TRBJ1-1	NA	TGTGCCTGGAGTGTGATCGGGGGGAGCACTGAAGCTTTCTTT	CAWSVIGGSTEAFF
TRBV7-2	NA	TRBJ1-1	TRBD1	TGTGCCAGCAGCTTGACCAGGGGGCGAGGGAACACTGAAGCTTTCTTT	CASSLTRGRGNTEAFF
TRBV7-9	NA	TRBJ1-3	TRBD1	TGTGCCAGCAGCAATTCTAAAGGAGGGACAGCGCTTTCTGGAAACACCATATATTTT	CASSNSKGGTALSGNTIYF
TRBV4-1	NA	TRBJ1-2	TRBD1	TGCGCCAGCAGCCAAGGAGGGGGCGCGAGGTATGGCTACACCTTC	CASSQGGGARYGYTF
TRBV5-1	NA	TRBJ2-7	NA	TGCGCCAGCAGCCCCAGTCTCACCGAGCAGTACTTC	CASSPSLTEQYF
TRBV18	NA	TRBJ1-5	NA	TGTGCCAGCTCACCGCGGGGACCTTCCAATCAGCCCCAGCATTTT	CASSPRGPSNQPQHF
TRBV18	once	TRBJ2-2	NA	TGTGCCAGCTCAACAGGGCACACCGGGGAGCTGTTTTTT	CASSTGHTGELFF
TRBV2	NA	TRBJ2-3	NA	TGTGCCAGCGCATCCAGGATTACTAGCACAGATACGCAGTATTTT	CASASRITSTDTQYF
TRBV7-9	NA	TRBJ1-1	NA	TGTGCCAGCAGCTTAATTCCAGGGAACGAAGTTGAAGCTTTCTTT	CASSLIPGNEVEAFF
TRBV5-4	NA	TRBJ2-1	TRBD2	TGTGCCAGCAGCTTTAGCGGGAGGAACAATGAGCAGTTCTTC	CASSFSGRNNEQFF
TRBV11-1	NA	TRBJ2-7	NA	TGTGCCAGCAGCTTAGGGGAGGCCTACGAGCAGTACTTC	CASSLGEAYEQYF
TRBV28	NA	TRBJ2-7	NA	TGTGCCAGCAGATGGGCGACAGTGGACTACGAGCAGTACTTC	CASRWATVDYEQYF
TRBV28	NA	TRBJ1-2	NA	TGTGCCAGCAGCTCCCATGGCTACACCTTC	CASSSHGYTF
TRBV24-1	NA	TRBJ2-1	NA	TGTGCCACCAGTGATCTACCGGTGGAGTTTGGTAATGAGCAGTTCTTC	CATSDLPVEFGNEQFF
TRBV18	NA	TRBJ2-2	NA	TGTGCCAGCTCACCCTCACTGTCGAACACCGGGGAGCTGTTTTTT	CASSPSLSNTGELFF
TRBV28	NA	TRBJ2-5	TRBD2	TGTGCCAGCAGTTCGGGGGGGCAAGAGACCCAGTACTTC	CASSSGGQETQYF
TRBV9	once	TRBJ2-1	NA	TGTGCCAGCACCGAACCTAGCTCCTACAATGAGCAGTTCTTC	CASTEPSSYNEQFF
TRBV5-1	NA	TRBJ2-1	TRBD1	TGCGCCAGCAGCCCCGGCGGGGGACAGGGTTGGGCGAGGTCCTACAATGAGCAGTTCTTC	CASSPGGGQGWARSYNEQFF
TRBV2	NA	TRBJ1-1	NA	TGTGCCAGCAGCGTAGGACAGCACACTGAAGCTTTCTTT	CASSVGQHTEAFF
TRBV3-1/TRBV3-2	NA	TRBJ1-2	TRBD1	TGTGCCAGCAGCCAGGAGTCCGGAACCAGGGGGGCATATGGCTACACCTTC	CASSQESGTRGAYGYTF
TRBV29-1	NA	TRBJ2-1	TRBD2	TGCAGCGCCCCCGGACTAGCGGGACGGGGCAATGAGCAGTTCTTC	CSAPGLAGRGNEQFF
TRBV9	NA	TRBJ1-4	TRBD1	TGTGCCAGCAGCCCTCTTGGGGACAGAGAGGAAAAACTGTTTTTT	CASSPLGDREEKLFF
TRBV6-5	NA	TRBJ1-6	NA	TGTGCCAGCAGGGAGAGCTCCTATAATTCACCCCTCCACTTT	CASRESSYNSPLHF
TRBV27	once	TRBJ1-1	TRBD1	TGTGCCAGCCTCGACAGGGTAGGGAACACTGAAGCTTTCTTT	CASLDRVGNTEAFF
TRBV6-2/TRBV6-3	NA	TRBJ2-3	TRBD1	TGTGCCAGCAGTTACGCTCGGACAGGGGCAGATACGCAGTATTTT	CASSYARTGADTQYF
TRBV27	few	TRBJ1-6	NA	TGTGCCAGCAGTCCTTCTTATTCCAATTCACCCCTCCACTTT	CASSPSYSNSPLHF
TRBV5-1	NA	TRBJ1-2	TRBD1	TGCGCCAGCAGCTACCTCCGGGACAGGGCCTCCTATGGCTACACCTTC	CASSYLRDRASYGYTF
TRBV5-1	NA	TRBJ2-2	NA	TGCGCCACCACAGAACAGGGGAACACCGGGGAGCTGTTTTTT	CATTEQGNTGELFF
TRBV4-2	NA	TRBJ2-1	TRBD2	TGTGCCAGCAGCCAAGATCGGGGAAGACTAGCGGGAGGGCCGAGCAATGAGCAGTTCTTC	CASSQDRGRLAGGPSNEQFF
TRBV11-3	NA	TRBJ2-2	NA	TGTGCCAGCAGCCTCGCCCGGTCCGGGGAGCTGTTTTTT	CASSLARSGELFF
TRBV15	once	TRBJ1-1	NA	TGTGCCACCAGCAGAGATCGAGTGATTGGCACTGAAGCTTTCTTT	CATSRDRVIGTEAFF
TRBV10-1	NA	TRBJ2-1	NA	TGCGCCAGCAGTGAGTCGAAGCGGGCAACCTACAATGAGCAGTTCTTC	CASSESKRATYNEQFF
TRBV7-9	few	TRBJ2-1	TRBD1	TGTGCCAGCAGTCTAACAGGGGGCAGACCCTACAATGAGCAGTTCTTC	CASSLTGGRPYNEQFF
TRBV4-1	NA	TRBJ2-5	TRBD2	TGCGCCAGCAGCCAAGTCCTTTGGGGACTACAGTACCAAGAGACCCAGTACTTC	CASSQVLWGLQYQETQYF
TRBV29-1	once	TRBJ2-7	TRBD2	TGCAGCGTTCGTCCTAGCGGGGGGGCCCACGAGCAGTACTTC	CSVRPSGGAHEQYF
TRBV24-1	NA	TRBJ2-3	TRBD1	TGTGCCACCAGTGAGCGCCGGACAGGGGCGGGCACAGATACGCAGTATTTT	CATSERRTGAGTDTQYF
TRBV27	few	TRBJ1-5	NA	TGTGCCAGCAGTGGCACGAATCAGCCCCAGCATTTT	CASSGTNQPQHF
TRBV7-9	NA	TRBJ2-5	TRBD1	TGTGCCAGCAGCTTCACAGGGGAAGAGACCCAGTACTTC	CASSFTGEETQYF
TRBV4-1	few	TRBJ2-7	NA	TGCGCCAGCAGCCTGACAGCCTACTACGAGCAGTACTTC	CASSLTAYYEQYF
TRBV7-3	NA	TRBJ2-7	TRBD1	TGTGCCAGCAGCCAGGACAGGGCCTACGAGCAGTACTTC	CASSQDRAYEQYF